Presented here are 32 T cell receptor beta chains from one specimen sequenced in a study of shared clonotypes between healthy human individuals. Clones were read by immunoSEQ multiplex PCR, and TCRdb kept only the in-frame ones, dropping some. Of 98,000 or so clones detected, 68% appear once; the ten largest clones hold more than 20%. The sample consisted of memory CD8+ T cells sorted from blood. Stated subset: CD45RO+ cells pooled with CCR7-negative TemRA cells. The origin of the receptors is a woman aged 30 to 39 in good health.

The V call is TRBV9, the J call TRBJ2-1, with TRBD2 matching 13 bases. V lost 0 bases and J lost 8; bases outside the gene matches: 11. Germline lookup yields CDR1 SGDLS and CDR2 YYNGEE. CDR3 length: 18 amino acids. CDR3 amino acids: CASSVGFWTSGSWDEQFF. DNA for the CDR3: TGTGCCAGCAGCGTAGGATTTTGGACTAGCGGGAGCTGGGATGAGCAGTTCTTC. Filled out from reference TRBV9 and TRBJ2-1, the complete variable domain reads DSGVTQTPKHLITATGQRVTLRCSPRSGDLSVYWYQQSLDQGLQFLIQYYNGEERAKGNILERFSAQQFPDLHSELNLSSLELGDSALYFCASSVGFWTSGSWDEQFFGPGTRLTVL.

In its sample, this clone was seen many times. The rearrangement links TRBV11-2 to TRBJ1-1; D perhaps matches TRBD1 (5 bases). The CDR3 is 16 residues long. The V end was cut by 6 bases, the J end by 0 bases, with 17 bases between. CDR1 is SGHAT and CDR2 is FQNNGV in the germline V gene. CDR3 sequence reads: CASRIERGGLNTEAFF. The CDR3 DNA reads as TGTGCCAGCAGAATTGAACGGGGGGGGTTGAACACTGAAGCTTTCTTT.

This rearrangement joins TRBV10-1 to TRBJ2-2; D is unresolved. CDR1 and CDR2 (germline): WNHNN, SYGVQD (reference sequence). Trimming took 6 bases from V and 3 from J, leaving 5 bases between them. This CDR3 comprises 12 residues. Here the CDR3 DNA reads TGCGCCAGCAGCGCAGACACCGGGGAGCTGTTTTTT. This codes for CASSADTGELFF.

J is TRBJ1-1 and V is TRBV28, with a tentative D call TRBD1 (6 bases). This CDR3 comprises 11 residues. The V end lost 5 bases, the J end lost 6 bases, and 7 bases lay between the germline ends. Germline V gene sequence: CDR1 MDHEN, CDR2 SYDVKM. This chain's CDR3 is CASSRQAEAFF. Written as DNA, the CDR3 is TGTGCCAGCAGTCGACAGGCTGAAGCTTTCTTT. The full variable domain, its missing parts supplied by reference TRBV28 and TRBJ1-1, is DVKVTQSSRYLVKRTGEKVFLECVQDMDHENMFWYRQDPGLGLRLIYFSYDVKMKEKGDIPEGYSVSREKKERFSLILESASTNQTSMYLCASSRQAEAFFGQGTRLTVV.

This clone showed up just a few times. The chain uses TRBV6-5 and TRBJ1-1, with TRBD1 identical over 7 bases. The CDR3 consists of 14 residues. V lost 2 bases, J lost 7 bases, and 7 bases stayed unmatched. Looked up from germline, CDR1 is MNHEY and CDR2 is SVGAGI. CDR3 nucleotides: TGTGCCAGCAGTTACGGTGACAGGGACGGTGAAGCTTTCTTT. It specifies CASSYGDRDGEAFF.

This rearrangement joins TRBV15 to TRBJ2-7; TRBD1 might be the D (6 bases). CDR3 length: 15 residues. Germline V gene sequence: CDR1 LNHNV, CDR2 YYDKDF (reference sequence). Trimming left V 0 bases short and J 5 bases short, with 14 bases between. The CDR3 DNA reads as TGTGCCACCAGCAGAGATGGGGCAGGGGTGGACGAGCAGTACTTC. It translates to CATSRDGAGVDEQYF.

DNA for the CDR3: TGCGCCAGCAGCCGCGACCGGGACAGTGGGTACAATGAGCAGTTCTTC. Protein product: CASSRDRDSGYNEQFF. J is TRBJ2-1 and V is TRBV4-1, with 7 bases aligning to TRBD1. This CDR3 is 16 amino acids long. The V gene's germline CDR1 is MGHRA and CDR2 YSYEKL. The junction had 10 bases not matched to a gene; V was cut back by 4 bases and J by 4 bases.

DNA for the CDR3: TGTGCCAGCACCCAACGGGCGGGAGGGCCTGAACGCACAGATACGCAGTATTTT. Protein product: CASTQRAGGPERTDTQYF. V is TRBV7-2 and J is TRBJ2-3; TRBD2 agrees at 9 bases. This CDR3 has 18 amino acids. V dropped 7 bases and J dropped 1; count of bases not matched to a gene: 15. Germline V gives CDR1 SGHTA, CDR2 FQGNSA. Complete variable domain (other parts from reference TRBV7-2 and TRBJ2-3): GAGVSQSPSNKVTEKGKDVELRCDPISGHTALYWYRQSLGQGLEFLIYFQGNSAPDKSGLPSDRFSAERTGGSVSTLTIQRTQQEDSAVYLCASTQRAGGPERTDTQYFGPGTRLTVL.

The V gene is TRBV6-1, the J gene TRBJ1-1, with 7 bases fitting TRBD1. The CDR3 runs 15 residues. V lost 4 bases to trimming and J lost 4 bases; unmatched junction nucleotides: 9. Germline assignment: CDR1 MNHNS and CDR2 SASEGT. CDR3 sequence reads: CASSGPTGVVTEAFF. CDR3 nucleotides: TGTGCCAGCAGTGGGCCAACAGGGGTGGTCACTGAAGCTTTCTTT.

The V call is TRBV30, the J call TRBJ2-5; D tentatively reads TRBD1 or TRBD2 (5 bases each). CDR1 GTSNPN and CDR2 SVGIG come from the germline V gene (reference sequence). V was shortened by 5 bases and J by 4 bases, with 14 bases between the two germline ends. This CDR3 is 13 amino acids long. The CDR3 sequence is CAWGGPWAETQYF. DNA for the CDR3: TGTGCCTGGGGGGGACCTTGGGCAGAGACCCAGTACTTC.

The chain has TRBV6-6 and TRBJ1-5; 7 nucleotides match TRBD1. After removal of 6 bases from V and 7 bases from J, the junction contained 12 bases not matched to a gene. CDR1 and CDR2 (germline): MNHNY, SVGAGI (reference sequence). The CDR3 loop spans 15 amino acids. CDR3 coding DNA: TGTGCCAGCAGCCGACAGGGCCAGCAGGGACAGCCCCAGCATTTT. It is translated as CASSRQGQQGQPQHF.

This clone was observed a few times. V gene TRBV11-2 combines with J gene TRBJ2-2; D remains unclear. This CDR3 region has 15 residues. The V end lost 1 base, the J end lost 3 bases, and 9 bases lay between the germline ends. CDR1 is SGHAT and CDR2 is FQNNGV in the germline V gene. The CDR3 nucleotides are TGTGCCAGCAGCTTAGTAGGCAAACACACCGGGGAGCTGTTTTTT. It specifies CASSLVGKHTGELFF.

The CDR3 sequence: CAVEDSDASNQPQHF. CDR3 nucleotide sequence: TGTGCCGTCGAGGACAGCGACGCTAGCAATCAGCCCCAGCATTTT. The V and J genes are TRBV28 and TRBJ1-5; tentative D call: TRBD1 (6 bases). V lost 11 bases to trimming and J lost 0 bases, with 17 bases between them. Germline CDR1 and CDR2: MDHEN and SYDVKM. This CDR3 has 15 amino acids. The whole variable domain, filled in from reference TRBV28 and TRBJ1-5, reads DVKVTQSSRYLVKRTGEKVFLECVQDMDHENMFWYRQDPGLGLRLIYFSYDVKMKEKGDIPEGYSVSREKKERFSLILESASTNQTSMYLCAVEDSDASNQPQHFGDGTRLSIL.

This clone was detected many times. The chain joins TRBV6-1 to TRBJ2-7; tentatively, D is TRBD2 (5 bases). In germline, CDR1 is MNHNS, CDR2 SASEGT. This CDR3 has 18 residues. Trimming took off 1 base at V and 0 bases at J, with 19 bases between the two ends. The chain's CDR3 is CASSEVLIVAGVSYEQYF. The DNA of the CDR3 is TGTGCCAGCAGTGAAGTTTTAATAGTTGCCGGGGTCTCCTACGAGCAGTACTTC.

This chain uses TRBV30 with TRBJ2-7, with D tentatively TRBD1 (5 bases). The CDR3 consists of 12 residues. Per the germline V gene, CDR1 is GTSNPN and CDR2 is SVGIG (reference sequence). V shed 1 base and J shed 6 bases, with 10 bases lying between them. The CDR3 loop is CAWSETGGEQYF. The CDR3 region has the DNA TGTGCCTGGAGTGAAACAGGTGGCGAGCAGTACTTC.

This chain links TRBV18 with TRBJ2-7; D uncertain. The CDR3 sequence is 13 residues long. The V gene lost 0 bases and the J gene lost 12 bases, with 15 bases spanning the gap. Germline assignment: CDR1 KGHSH and CDR2 LQKENI. CDR3: CASSPPSNDNLYF. CDR3 bases: TGTGCCAGCTCACCACCAAGTAATGACAATTTGTACTTC.

This clone was seen at least ten times. Within the sample, other DNA sequences also encode this same CDR3. The J gene is TRBJ2-5, the V gene TRBV6-1; 12 nucleotides agree with TRBD2. The CDR3 consists of 15 residues. V lost 2 bases, J lost 2 bases, and 0 bases stayed unmatched. Germline CDR1 MNHNS, CDR2 SASEGT. The CDR3: CASSELAGGQETQYF. DNA of the CDR3: TGTGCCAGCAGTGAACTAGCGGGAGGGCAAGAGACCCAGTACTTC.

This clone was seen just once. The rearrangement uses TRBV29-1 and TRBJ2-5; tentatively, D is TRBD1 (5 bases). The V and J ends lost 3 bases and 2 bases respectively, with 10 bases between them. CDR1 is SQVTM, CDR2 ANQGSEA, per germline. This CDR3 has 13 amino acids. DNA of the CDR3: TGCAGCGTTGAGGGGCAGGTTCAAGAGACCCAGTACTTC. It is translated as CSVEGQVQETQYF.

The chain has TRBV6-1 and TRBJ1-5; D unclear. The CDR3 contains 14 residues. Germline values: CDR1 MNHNS, CDR2 SASEGT. The germline V and J ends were trimmed by 5 bases and 0 bases, with 8 bases remaining between them. CDR3 DNA: TGTGCCAGCAGTCCGGTGACTAGCAATCAGCCCCAGCATTTT. Encoded protein: CASSPVTSNQPQHF.

CDR3 bases: TGTGCCAGCAGTGAAGCGCTTCGACGGACCATGAACACTGAAGCTTTCTTT. Residues: CASSEALRRTMNTEAFF. This chain links TRBV2 with TRBJ1-1; D remains ambiguous. V was pared by 0 bases and J by 0 bases, with 14 bases between. Germline V gene sequence: CDR1 SNHLY, CDR2 FYNNEI. The length of the CDR3 is 17 residues.

The rearrangement uses TRBV29-1 and TRBJ2-6; no clear D. CDR3 length equals 13 residues. Trimming removed 4 bases at V and 1 base at J, with 5 bases between. Germline-derived CDR1 and CDR2 are SQVTM and ANQGSEA. The CDR3 DNA sequence: TGCAGCGTTGCCAGATCTGGGGCCAACGTCCTGACTTTC. It translates to CSVARSGANVLTF.

This clone is classed as medium-sized (0.01 to 0.1%). The V gene is TRBV25-1, the J gene TRBJ2-1; tentative D call: TRBD2 (6 bases). Trimming took 5 bases from V and 4 from J, leaving 15 bases between them. Germline V gene data show CDR1 as MGHDK and CDR2 as SYGVNS. The CDR3 has 15 amino acids. The CDR3 DNA reads TGTGCCAGCAGTACCAAGGAAGGACTATACAATGAGCAGTTCTTC. Translated, it gives CASSTKEGLYNEQFF.

This chain uses TRBV29-1 with TRBJ2-5; tentatively, D is TRBD2 (5 bases). TRBJ2-7 matches the DNA end more closely, so the J call is doubtful. The CDR3 runs 13 residues. Per the germline V gene, CDR1 is SQVTM and CDR2 is ANQGSEA. CDR3 in amino acids: CSVGGGERYEQYF. DNA for the CDR3: TGCAGCGTTGGTGGAGGTGAGAGGTACGAGCAGTACTTC.

This clone was observed a few times. The chain employs TRBV4-2 and TRBJ2-7; D possibly corresponds to TRBD2 (6 bases). V lost 0 bases and J lost 3, with 12 bases in between. Germline V CDR1 and CDR2: LGHNA, YNFKEQ. The CDR3 spans 15 residues. The CDR3 protein is CASSQERGESYEQYF. CDR3 DNA sequence: TGTGCCAGCAGCCAAGAACGCGGGGAGAGCTACGAGCAGTACTTC.

There are many counts of this clone. This CDR3 is also generated by other DNA sequences in the sample. The rearrangement joins TRBV6-5 to TRBJ1-2; TRBD1 is a possible D gene (6 bases). Trimming shortened V by 5 bases and J by 4 bases, and 14 bases separated the two germline ends. The CDR3 covers 14 residues. Germline V CDR1 and CDR2: MNHEY, SVGAGI. CDR3 protein: CASSTLGGFYGYTF. The CDR3, as DNA: TGTGCCAGCAGTACCCTCGGGGGCTTCTATGGCTACACCTTC.

The chain combines TRBV7-9 with TRBJ2-5; a weak D match, TRBD2 (6 bases). Near its end, the DNA agrees better with TRBJ2-7, so the J call may be wrong. CDR3 length: 14 residues. The germline gives CDR1 SEHNR, CDR2 FQNEAQ (reference sequence). CDR3 in DNA: TGTGCCAGCAGCCCAGAGGACTACCTCGCCGAGCAGTACTTC. This codes for CASSPEDYLAEQYF.

The V call is TRBV5-1, the J call TRBJ2-1; 9 nucleotides align to TRBD1. The CDR3 totals 14 residues. The germline CDR1 and CDR2 sequences are SGHRS and YFSETQ. V lost 5 bases to trimming and J lost 9 bases; unmatched junction nucleotides: 9. The CDR3 sequence is CASRPDRGSGEQFF. The CDR3 bases are TGCGCCAGCAGACCCGACAGGGGGTCGGGTGAGCAGTTCTTC.

The J gene is TRBJ2-7, the V gene TRBV6-5; 7 positions agree with TRBD2. There are 15 residues in the CDR3. J gave up 3 bases and V 6 bases, and 11 bases lay outside the gene matches. Germline lookup yields CDR1 MNHEY and CDR2 SVGAGI. In DNA, the CDR3 is TGTGCCAGCAGACTTGGGACCGCGGGAGTCTACGAGCAGTACTTC. Translation gives CASRLGTAGVYEQYF.

This clone was observed a single time. CDR3 nucleotide sequence: TGTGCCAGCAGCCAGGGACTAGGGGATATCTACGAGCAGTACTTC. This translates into CASSQGLGDIYEQYF. The chain employs TRBV4-2 and TRBJ2-7, with 8 bases matching TRBD2. With 3 bases clipped from V and 3 bases from J, the junction kept 7 bases outside the gene matches. Germline V lookup: CDR1 LGHNA, CDR2 YNFKEQ. The CDR3 is made up of 15 amino acids.

The chain couples TRBV15 to TRBJ2-7; 13 nucleotides align to TRBD2. CDR1 LNHNV and CDR2 YYDKDF come from the germline V gene (reference sequence). After removal of 3 bases from V and 4 bases from J, the junction contained 6 bases not matched to a gene. The CDR3 has 16 amino acids. Here the CDR3 DNA reads TGTGCCACCAGCAGTTTTCTGACTAGCGGGAGGTACGAGCAGTACTTC. Translated: CATSSFLTSGRYEQYF.

A word on this clone: A read error likely explains this, since a far larger clone differs by one base. This same CDR3 is encoded by further DNA sequences in the sample. The J gene is TRBJ1-5, the V gene TRBV7-3; 7 bases match TRBD1. The CDR3 is 15 amino acids. Germline V CDR1 and CDR2: SGHTA, FQGTGA. The CDR3 DNA follows: TGTGCCAGTAGCTCGACAGGGTCAGGCAATCAGCCCCAGCATTTT. It is translated as CASSSTGSGNQPQHF.

This clone has a handful of counts. V usage is TRBV19 and J usage is TRBJ2-7; D may be TRBD2 (5 bases). CDR1 is LNHDA, CDR2 SQIVND, per germline (reference sequence). The CDR3 spans 14 residues. Trimming took off 5 bases at V and 2 bases at J, with 13 bases between the two ends. The DNA for the CDR3 is TGTGCCAGTAGTGTGGGAGCGTCGACCTACGAGCAGTACTTC. Its translation: CASSVGASTYEQYF.